Presented here are 5 T cell receptor beta chains from one specimen sequenced in a study of cytomegalovirus exposure and HLA in healthy donors. The PCR had 60 Vbeta and 13 Jbeta primers. Measured with immunoSEQ multiplex PCR; TCRdb has only the in-frame clones, and not every one. In the table there are over 100,000 clones, more than 60% of which are singletons. The sequencing input was PBMCs. These receptors were obtained from a man between 18 and 35 years old in good health and CMV-seronegative.

The V and J genes are TRBV5-6 and TRBJ1-2; 8 bases agree with TRBD1. V lost 4 bases, J lost 0 bases, and 17 bases stayed unmatched. Germline CDR1 is SGHDT and CDR2 is YYEEEE. The CDR3 has 19 amino acids. Here the CDR3 reads CASSPQGPRDRITNYGYTF. The DNA of the CDR3 is TGTGCCAGCAGCCCCCAGGGACCTCGGGACAGGATCACTAACTATGGCTACACCTTC.

This clone was counted once. The gene calls are TRBV19 and TRBJ1-2, with D tentatively TRBD1 (6 bases). There are 14 residues in the CDR3. Per germline, CDR1 LNHDA and CDR2 SQIVND (reference sequence). The V end was cut by 3 bases, the J end by 4 bases, with 12 bases between. The CDR3 nucleotides are TGTGCCAGTAGTATCTTAGGGGGACGCTATGGCTACACCTTC. It codes for CASSILGGRYGYTF.

The chain employs TRBV5-5 and TRBJ2-7; the D gene is possibly TRBD1 (5 bases). Per germline, CDR1 SGHKS and CDR2 YYEKEE (reference sequence). Trimming cost V 0 bases and J 3 bases, with 7 bases left between them. The CDR3 consists of 13 residues. CDR3 region: CASSLGQLYEQYF. The CDR3 nucleotides read TGTGCCAGCAGCTTGGGACAGCTCTACGAGCAGTACTTC.

This chain links TRBV4-1 with TRBJ2-7, with 8 bases matching TRBD1. With V trimmed by 0 bases and J by 5 bases, 6 bases remained unmatched. The CDR3 runs to 15 residues. Germline V CDR1 and CDR2: MGHRA, YSYEKL. The CDR3 protein is CASSQDIDRGDEQYF. The CDR3 DNA sequence: TGCGCCAGCAGCCAAGATATAGACAGGGGCGACGAGCAGTACTTC.

The chain uses TRBV5-1 and TRBJ2-7; the D gene is possibly TRBD1 (5 bases). Trimming took off 1 base at V and 6 bases at J, with 14 bases between the two ends. The germline gives CDR1 SGHRS, CDR2 YFSETQ. CDR3 length equals 14 residues. CDR3 nucleotides: TGCGCCAGCAGCTTGTCTGGGGCCTGGCGCGAGCAGTACTTC. Amino acids: CASSLSGAWREQYF.